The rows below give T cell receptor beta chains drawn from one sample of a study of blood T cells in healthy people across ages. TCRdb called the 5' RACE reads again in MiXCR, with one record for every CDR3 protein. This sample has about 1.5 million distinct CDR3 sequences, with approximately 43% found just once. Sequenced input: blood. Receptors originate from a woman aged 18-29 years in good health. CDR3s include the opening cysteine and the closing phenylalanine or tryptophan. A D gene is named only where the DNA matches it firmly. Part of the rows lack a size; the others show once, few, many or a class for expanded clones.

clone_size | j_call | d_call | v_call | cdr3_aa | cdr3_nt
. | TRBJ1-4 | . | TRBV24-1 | CATSDFGDEKLFF | TGTGCCACCAGTGATTTTGGCGATGAAAAACTGTTTTTT
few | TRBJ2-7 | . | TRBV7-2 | CASSSFSWKQYF | TGTGCCAGCAGCTCCTTCTCCTGGAAGCAGTACTTC
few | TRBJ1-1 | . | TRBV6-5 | CASSRQEGMNTEAFF | TGTGCCAGCAGCCGACAGGAAGGAATGAACACTGAAGCTTTCTTT
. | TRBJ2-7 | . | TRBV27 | CASRGAGGYEQYF | TGTGCCAGCAGAGGCGCCGGGGGCTACGAGCAGTACTTC
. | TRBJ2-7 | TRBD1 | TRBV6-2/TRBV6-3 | CASSYSRRTGGYEQYF | TGTGCCAGCAGTTACTCGAGGAGGACAGGGGGATACGAGCAGTACTTC
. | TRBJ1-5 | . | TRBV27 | CASSYTGFQPQHF | TGTGCCAGCAGTTATACAGGTTTTCAGCCCCAGCATTTT
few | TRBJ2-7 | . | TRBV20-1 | CSAREGSLLSYEQYF | TGCAGTGCTAGAGAGGGTAGCCTGCTCTCCTACGAGCAGTACTTC
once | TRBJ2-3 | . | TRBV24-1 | CATSDRAPGLTPTDTQYF | TGTGCCACCAGTGACCGCGCACCGGGACTCACCCCCACAGATACGCAGTATTTT
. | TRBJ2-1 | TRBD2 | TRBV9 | CAGSVELAGAEFF | TGTGCCGGCAGCGTAGAACTAGCGGGGGCCGAGTTCTTC
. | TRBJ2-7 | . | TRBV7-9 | CASSFPAVNEQYF | TGTGCCAGCTCCTTCCCAGCCGTCAATGAGCAGTACTTC
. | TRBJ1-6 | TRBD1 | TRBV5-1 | CASSAGQGSSPLHF | TGCGCCAGCAGCGCTGGACAGGGTTCTTCACCCCTCCACTTT
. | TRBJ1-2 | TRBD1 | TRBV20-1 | CSARRRQGRTYGYTF | TGCAGTGCTAGAAGAAGACAGGGGCGAACCTATGGCTACACCTTC
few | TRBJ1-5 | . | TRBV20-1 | CSAKGVRQPQHF | TGCAGTGCTAAAGGGGTCCGGCAGCCCCAGCATTTT
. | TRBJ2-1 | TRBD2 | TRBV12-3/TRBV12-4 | CASTPGGGHEQFF | TGTGCCAGCACCCCGGGGGGGGGTCATGAGCAGTTCTTC
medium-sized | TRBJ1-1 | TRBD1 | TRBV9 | CASGDRSNTEAFF | TGTGCCAGCGGGGACAGATCGAACACTGAAGCTTTCTTT
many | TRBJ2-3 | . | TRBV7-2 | CASSGYLGADTQYF | TGTGCCAGCAGCGGCTACCTGGGCGCGGATACGCAGTATTTT
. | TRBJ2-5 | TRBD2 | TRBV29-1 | CSVDPSGQETQYF | TGCAGCGTTGATCCTAGCGGCCAAGAGACCCAGTACTTC
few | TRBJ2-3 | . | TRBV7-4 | CASSLASGATTDTQYF | TGTGCCAGCAGCTTAGCTAGCGGAGCCACCACAGATACGCAGTATTTT
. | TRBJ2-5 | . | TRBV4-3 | CASSQDLGAWGQYF | TGCGCCAGCAGCCAAGATCTAGGCGCATGGGGGCAGTACTTC
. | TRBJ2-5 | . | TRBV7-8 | CASSLAVTDYQGFQETQYF | TGTGCCAGCAGCTTAGCGGTGACGGACTATCAGGGGTTTCAAGAGACCCAGTACTTC
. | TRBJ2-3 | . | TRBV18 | CASSRVSTDTQYF | TGTGCCAGCTCACGGGTTAGCACAGATACGCAGTATTTT
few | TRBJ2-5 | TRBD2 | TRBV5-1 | CASSLAGRGAQETQYF | TGCGCCAGCAGCTTGGCCGGGCGGGGGGCACAAGAGACCCAGTACTTC
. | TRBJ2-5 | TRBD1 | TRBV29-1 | CSVRGQVRYNEQYF | TGCAGCGTCCGCGGACAGGTTCGGTACAATGAGCAGTACTTC
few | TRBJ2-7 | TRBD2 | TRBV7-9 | CASSSLAGRGSYEQYF | TGTGCCAGCAGCTCTCTAGCGGGGCGGGGATCCTACGAGCAGTACTTC
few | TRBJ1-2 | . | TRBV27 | CASSSYSPDYYGYTF | TGTGCCAGCAGTTCATATTCCCCGGACTACTATGGCTACACCTTC
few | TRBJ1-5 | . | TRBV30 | CAWNADGDYPQHF | TGTGCCTGGAATGCGGACGGTGATTATCCCCAGCATTTT
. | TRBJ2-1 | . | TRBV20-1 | CSARDLGGQFF | TGCAGTGCTAGAGATCTGGGAGGGCAGTTCTTC
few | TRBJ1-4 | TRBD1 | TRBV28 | CASSFFGQGVTNEKLFF | TGTGCCAGCAGTTTTTTTGGACAGGGCGTCACTAATGAAAAACTGTTTTTT
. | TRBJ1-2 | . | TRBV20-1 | CSARDPQGRDYGYTF | TGCAGTGCTAGAGATCCTCAGGGAAGGGACTATGGCTACACCTTC
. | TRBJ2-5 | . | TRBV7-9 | CASSPQGRLTETQYF | TGTGCCAGCAGTCCCCAGGGGAGACTCACAGAGACCCAGTACTTC
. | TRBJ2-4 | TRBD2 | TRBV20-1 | CSARDPSGGASQYF | TGCAGTGCTAGAGATCCTAGCGGGGGGGCGTCGCAGTACTTC
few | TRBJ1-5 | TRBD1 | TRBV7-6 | CASSPGTGGPYSNQPQHF | TGTGCCAGCAGCCCAGGGACAGGGGGTCCCTATAGCAATCAGCCCCAGCATTTT
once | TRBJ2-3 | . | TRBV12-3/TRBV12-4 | CASSLRRTDAQYF | TGTGCCAGCAGTCTACGTCGCACAGATGCGCAGTATTTT
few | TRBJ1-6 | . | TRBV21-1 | CASSIGRQENNSPLHF | TGTGCCAGCAGCATTGGCCGACAGGAGAATAATTCACCCCTCCACTTT
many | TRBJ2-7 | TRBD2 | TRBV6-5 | CASSRGLAGFEQYF | TGTGCCAGCAGTCGTGGACTAGCGGGATTCGAGCAGTACTTC
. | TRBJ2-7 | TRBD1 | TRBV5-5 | CASSFTGGPGSYEQYF | TGTGCCAGCAGCTTCACAGGGGGCCCCGGGTCCTACGAGCAGTACTTC